This T cell receptor beta chain was captured by sequencing in a study of control samples from healthy donors and cancer patients. Produced via immunoSEQ multiplex PCR; TCRdb's table is partial and in-frame only. The sample records about 130,000 clones, roughly 90% being singletons. V was clipped by 0 bases and J by 5 bases, with 5 bases between them. This CDR3 is 13 amino acids long. Germline V CDR1 and CDR2: LGHNA, YNFKEQ. This clonotype was obtained from a man between 18 and 35 years old in good health. Material for sequencing was blood. This chain joins TRBV4-2 and TRBJ2-1; the D is unclear. The CDR3 sequence: CASSQDQDNEQFF. CDR3 nucleotides: TGTGCCAGCAGCCAAGACCAGGACAATGAGCAGTTCTTC.